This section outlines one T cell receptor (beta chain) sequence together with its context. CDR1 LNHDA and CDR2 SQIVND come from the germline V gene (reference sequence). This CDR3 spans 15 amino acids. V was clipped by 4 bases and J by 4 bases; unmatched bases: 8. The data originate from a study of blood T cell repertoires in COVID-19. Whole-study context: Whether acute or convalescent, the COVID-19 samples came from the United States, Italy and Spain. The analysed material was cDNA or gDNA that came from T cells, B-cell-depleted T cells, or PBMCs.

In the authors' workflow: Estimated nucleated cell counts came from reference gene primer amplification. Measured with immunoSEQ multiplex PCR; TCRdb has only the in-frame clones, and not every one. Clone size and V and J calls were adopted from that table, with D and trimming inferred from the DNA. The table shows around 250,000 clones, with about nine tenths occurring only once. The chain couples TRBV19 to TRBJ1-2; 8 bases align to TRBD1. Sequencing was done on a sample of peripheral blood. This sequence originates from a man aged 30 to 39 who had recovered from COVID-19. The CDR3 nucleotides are TGTGCCAGTAGTAGTTGGGCAGGGGGCGGCTATGGCTACACCTTC. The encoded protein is CASSSWAGGGYGYTF. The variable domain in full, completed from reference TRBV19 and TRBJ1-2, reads DGGITQSPKYLFRKEGQNVTLSCEQNLNHDAMYWYRQDPGQGLRLIYYSQIVNDFQKGDIAEGYSVSREKKESFPLTVTSAQKNPTAFYLCASSSWAGGGYGYTFGSGTRLTVV.